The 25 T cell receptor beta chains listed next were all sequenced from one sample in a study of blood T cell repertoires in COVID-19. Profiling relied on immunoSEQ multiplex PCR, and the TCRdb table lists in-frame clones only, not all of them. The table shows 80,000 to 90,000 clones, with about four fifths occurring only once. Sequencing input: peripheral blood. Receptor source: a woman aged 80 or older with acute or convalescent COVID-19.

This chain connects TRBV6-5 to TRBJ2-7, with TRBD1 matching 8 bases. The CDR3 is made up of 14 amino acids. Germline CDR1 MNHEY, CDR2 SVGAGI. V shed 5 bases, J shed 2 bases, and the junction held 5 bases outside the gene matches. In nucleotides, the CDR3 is TGTGCCAGCAGTATTGACAGGGGACCCTACGAGCAGTACTTC. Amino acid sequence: CASSIDRGPYEQYF.

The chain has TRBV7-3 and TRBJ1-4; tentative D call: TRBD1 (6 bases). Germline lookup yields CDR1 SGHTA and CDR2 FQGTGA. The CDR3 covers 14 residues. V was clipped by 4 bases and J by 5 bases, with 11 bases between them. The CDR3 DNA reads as TGTGCCAGCAGCTCAGGGACACCGAATGAAAAACTGTTTTTT. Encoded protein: CASSSGTPNEKLFF.

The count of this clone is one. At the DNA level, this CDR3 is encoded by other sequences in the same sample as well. In DNA, the CDR3 is TGTGCCAGCAGCTTACGACTAGCCGAGCAGTACTTC. It translates to CASSLRLAEQYF. The chain employs TRBV5-6 and TRBJ2-7, with 7 bases identical to TRBD2. The CDR3 consists of 12 residues. CDR1 is SGHDT and CDR2 is YYEEEE in the germline V gene. Trimming removed 2 bases from V and 6 bases from J; junction bases left unmatched: 2.

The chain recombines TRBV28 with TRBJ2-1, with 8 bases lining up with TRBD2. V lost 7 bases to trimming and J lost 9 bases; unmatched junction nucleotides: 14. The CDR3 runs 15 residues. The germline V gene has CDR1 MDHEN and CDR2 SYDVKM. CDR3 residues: CASILAGTRGGEQFF. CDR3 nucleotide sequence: TGTGCCAGCATACTCGCCGGGACTAGGGGTGGTGAGCAGTTCTTC. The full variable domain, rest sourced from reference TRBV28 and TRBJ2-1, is DVKVTQSSRYLVKRTGEKVFLECVQDMDHENMFWYRQDPGLGLRLIYFSYDVKMKEKGDIPEGYSVSREKKERFSLILESASTNQTSMYLCASILAGTRGGEQFFGPGTRLTVL.

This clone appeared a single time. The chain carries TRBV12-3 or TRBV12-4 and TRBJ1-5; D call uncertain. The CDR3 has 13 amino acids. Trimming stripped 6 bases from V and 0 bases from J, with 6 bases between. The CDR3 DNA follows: TGTGCCAGCAGCCTCTTTAGCAATCAGCCCCAGCATTTT. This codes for CASSLFSNQPQHF.

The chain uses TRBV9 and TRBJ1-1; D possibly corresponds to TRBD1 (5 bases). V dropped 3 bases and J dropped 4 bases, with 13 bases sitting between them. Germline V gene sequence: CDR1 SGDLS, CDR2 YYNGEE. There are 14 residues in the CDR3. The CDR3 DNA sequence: TGTGCCAGCAGCGCTGACAGTGGCGGCACTGAAGCTTTCTTT. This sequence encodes CASSADSGGTEAFF.

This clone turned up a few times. The CDR3 DNA follows: TGCGCCAGCAGTGAGGTCAGGGACTACGAGCAGTACTTC. This sequence encodes CASSEVRDYEQYF. This chain uses TRBV10-1 with TRBJ2-7; D may be TRBD1 (5 bases). Between the trimmed V and J ends, which lost 2 bases and 3 bases, there was a span of 8 bases. The germline V gene encodes CDR1 WNHNN and CDR2 SYGVQD (reference sequence). This CDR3 region has 13 residues.

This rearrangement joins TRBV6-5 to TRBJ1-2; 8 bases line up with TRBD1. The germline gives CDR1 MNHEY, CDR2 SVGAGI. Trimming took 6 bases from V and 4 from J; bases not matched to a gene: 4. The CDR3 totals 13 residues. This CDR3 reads CASRDRETYGYTF. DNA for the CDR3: TGTGCCAGCAGGGACAGGGAGACCTATGGCTACACCTTC.

The chain's CDR3 is CASRLILYSNQPQHF. In DNA, the CDR3 is TGTGCCAGCAGGTTAATCCTTTATAGCAATCAGCCCCAGCATTTT. The genes are TRBV19 and TRBJ1-5; D unclear. V lost 9 bases to trimming and J lost 0 bases, with 15 bases between them. The V gene's germline CDR1 is LNHDA and CDR2 SQIVND (reference sequence). This CDR3 has 15 amino acids.

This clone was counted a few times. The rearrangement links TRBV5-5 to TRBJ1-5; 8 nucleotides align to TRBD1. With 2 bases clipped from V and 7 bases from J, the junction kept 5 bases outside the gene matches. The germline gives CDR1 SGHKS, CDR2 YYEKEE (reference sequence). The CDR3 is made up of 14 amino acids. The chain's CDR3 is CASSLQGGGQPQHF. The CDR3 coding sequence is TGTGCCAGCAGCTTACAGGGGGGTGGCCAGCCCCAGCATTTT.

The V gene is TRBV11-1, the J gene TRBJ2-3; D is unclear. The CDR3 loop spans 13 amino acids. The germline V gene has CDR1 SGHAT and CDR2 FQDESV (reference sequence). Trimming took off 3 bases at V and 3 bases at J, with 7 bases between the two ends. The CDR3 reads CASSFLRTDTQYF. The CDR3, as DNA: TGTGCCAGCAGCTTTCTTAGAACAGATACGCAGTATTTT.

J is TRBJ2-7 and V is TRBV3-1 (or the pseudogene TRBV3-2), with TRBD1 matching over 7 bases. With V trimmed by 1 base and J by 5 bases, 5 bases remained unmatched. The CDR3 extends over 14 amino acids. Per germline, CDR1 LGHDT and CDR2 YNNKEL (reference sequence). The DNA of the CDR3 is TGTGCCAGCAGCCAAGTGGTAGGGGGCAACGAGCAGTACTTC. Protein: CASSQVVGGNEQYF.

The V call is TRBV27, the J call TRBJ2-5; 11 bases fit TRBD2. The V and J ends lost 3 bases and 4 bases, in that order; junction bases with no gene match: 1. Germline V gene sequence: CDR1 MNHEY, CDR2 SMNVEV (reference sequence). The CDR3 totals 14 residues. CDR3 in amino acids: CASSFGLAGETQYF. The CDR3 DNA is TGTGCCAGCAGTTTCGGACTAGCGGGAGAGACCCAGTACTTC.

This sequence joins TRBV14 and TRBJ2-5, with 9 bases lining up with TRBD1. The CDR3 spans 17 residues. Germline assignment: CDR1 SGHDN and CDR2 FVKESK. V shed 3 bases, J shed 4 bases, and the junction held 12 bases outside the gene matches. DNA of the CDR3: TGTGCCAGCAGCCATTGGGGGGGACAGGGTGTGCGAGAGACCCAGTACTTC. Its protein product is CASSHWGGQGVRETQYF.

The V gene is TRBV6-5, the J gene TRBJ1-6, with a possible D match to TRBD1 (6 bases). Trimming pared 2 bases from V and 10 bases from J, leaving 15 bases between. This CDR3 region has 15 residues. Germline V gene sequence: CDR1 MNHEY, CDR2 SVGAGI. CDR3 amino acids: CASSYRTEPGSPLHF. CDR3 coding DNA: TGTGCCAGCAGTTACCGGACAGAACCAGGCTCACCCCTCCACTTT.

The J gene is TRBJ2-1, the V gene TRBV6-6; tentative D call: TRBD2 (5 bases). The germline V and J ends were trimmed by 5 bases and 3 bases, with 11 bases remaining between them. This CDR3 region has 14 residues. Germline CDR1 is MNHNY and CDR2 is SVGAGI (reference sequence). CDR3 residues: CASSLSAHYNEQFF. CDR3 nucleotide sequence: TGTGCCAGCAGTCTTAGCGCACACTACAATGAGCAGTTCTTC.

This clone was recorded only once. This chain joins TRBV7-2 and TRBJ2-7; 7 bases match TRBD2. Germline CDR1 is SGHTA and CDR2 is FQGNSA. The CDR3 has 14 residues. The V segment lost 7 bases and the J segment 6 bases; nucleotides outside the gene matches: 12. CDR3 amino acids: CASTPRGEGLEQYF. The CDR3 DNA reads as TGTGCCAGCACCCCTAGAGGGGAGGGCCTCGAGCAGTACTTC.

The DNA for the CDR3 is TGCGCCAGCTCCCTCATCTCCATGGCGGGGGCCCACACAGATACGCAGTATTTT. It translates to CASSLISMAGAHTDTQYF. This chain joins TRBV5-1 and TRBJ2-3; TRBD2 might be the D (7 bases). V was trimmed by 7 bases and J by 2 bases, leaving 26 bases between them. This CDR3 comprises 18 residues. The germline V gene encodes CDR1 SGHRS and CDR2 YFSETQ.

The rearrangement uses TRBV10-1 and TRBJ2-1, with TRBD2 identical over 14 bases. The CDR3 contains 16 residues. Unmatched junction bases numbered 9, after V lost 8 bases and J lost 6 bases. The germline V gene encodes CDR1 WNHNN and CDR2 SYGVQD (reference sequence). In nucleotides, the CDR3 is TGCGCCAGCGCCGCCGGGACTAGCGGGAGAAGCAATGAGCAGTTCTTC. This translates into CASAAGTSGRSNEQFF.

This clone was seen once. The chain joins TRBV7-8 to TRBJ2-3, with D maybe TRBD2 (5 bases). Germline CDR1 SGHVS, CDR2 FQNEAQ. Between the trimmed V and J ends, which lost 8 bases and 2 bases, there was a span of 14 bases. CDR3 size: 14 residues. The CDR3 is CASCYRTYTDTQYF. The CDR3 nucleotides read TGTGCCAGCTGTTACCGGACTTACACAGATACGCAGTATTTT.

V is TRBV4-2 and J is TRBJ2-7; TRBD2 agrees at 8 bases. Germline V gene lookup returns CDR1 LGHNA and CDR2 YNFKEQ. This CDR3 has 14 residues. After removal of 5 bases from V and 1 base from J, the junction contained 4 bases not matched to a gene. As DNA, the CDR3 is TGTGCCAGCAGCGGGGTAGCGGGATCCTACGAGCAGTACTTC. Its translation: CASSGVAGSYEQYF.

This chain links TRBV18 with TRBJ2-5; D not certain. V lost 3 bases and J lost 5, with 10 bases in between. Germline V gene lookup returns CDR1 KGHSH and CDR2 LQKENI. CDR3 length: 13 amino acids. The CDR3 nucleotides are TGTGCCAGCTCACCCGCCACTCTGGAGACCCAGTACTTC. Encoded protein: CASSPATLETQYF.

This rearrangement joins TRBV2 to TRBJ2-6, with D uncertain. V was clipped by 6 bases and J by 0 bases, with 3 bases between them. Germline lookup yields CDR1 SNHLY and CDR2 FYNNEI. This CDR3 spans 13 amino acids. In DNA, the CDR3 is TGTGCCAGCAGCGTCTCTGGGGCCAACGTCCTGACTTTC. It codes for CASSVSGANVLTF.

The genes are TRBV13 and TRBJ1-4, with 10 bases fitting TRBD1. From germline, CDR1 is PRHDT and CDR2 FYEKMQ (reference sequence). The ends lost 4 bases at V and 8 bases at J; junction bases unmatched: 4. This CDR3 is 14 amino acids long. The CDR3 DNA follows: TGTGCCAGCAGCTCTGGGACAGGGGACGAAAAACTGTTTTTT. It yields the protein CASSSGTGDEKLFF.

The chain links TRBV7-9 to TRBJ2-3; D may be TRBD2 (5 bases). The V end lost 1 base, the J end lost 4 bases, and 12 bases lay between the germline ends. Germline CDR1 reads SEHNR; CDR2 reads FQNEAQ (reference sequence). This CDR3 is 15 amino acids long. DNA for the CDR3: TGTGCCAGCAGCTTAGGGTATGGGCGGGCAGATACGCAGTATTTT. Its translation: CASSLGYGRADTQYF. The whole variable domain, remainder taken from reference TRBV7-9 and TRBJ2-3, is DTGVSQNPRHKITKRGQNVTFRCDPISEHNRLYWYRQTLGQGPEFLTYFQNEAQLEKSRLLSDRFSAERPKGSFSTLEIQRTEQGDSAMYLCASSLGYGRADTQYFGPGTRLTVL.